This record looks at one T cell receptor (beta chain) sequence and its context. What it binds is unknown. The junction departs from germline at one end; a sequencing error may be responsible. This entry belongs to a study of T cell repertoires in cytomegalovirus infection. Study-level background: Both a matching HLA type and CMV infection were indicated by public TCR beta signatures. Points from the study as a whole: Adding up the frequency of public TCR beta families identified people who carried CMV plus the relevant HLA.

CDR3 length: 13 residues. Germline V gives CDR1 SGHTA, CDR2 FQGNSA. TCRdb re-called the reads through MiXCR, storing one row per CDR3 protein. The sample comprises 150,000 to 200,000 distinct CDR3 sequences, under 15% of which are singletons, and over 25% rests with the top ten. The rearrangement links TRBV7-2 to TRBJ1-2, with no clear D. The sequence was obtained from a human donor in good health (CMV status not recorded). Some clones in this sample may be carry-over from other donors' samples. Sequencing used PBMCs. CDR3 sequence: CASSLRVGHVYNF. Written as DNA, the CDR3 is TGTGCCAGCAGCTTAAGGGTAGGGCACGTCTACAACTTC.